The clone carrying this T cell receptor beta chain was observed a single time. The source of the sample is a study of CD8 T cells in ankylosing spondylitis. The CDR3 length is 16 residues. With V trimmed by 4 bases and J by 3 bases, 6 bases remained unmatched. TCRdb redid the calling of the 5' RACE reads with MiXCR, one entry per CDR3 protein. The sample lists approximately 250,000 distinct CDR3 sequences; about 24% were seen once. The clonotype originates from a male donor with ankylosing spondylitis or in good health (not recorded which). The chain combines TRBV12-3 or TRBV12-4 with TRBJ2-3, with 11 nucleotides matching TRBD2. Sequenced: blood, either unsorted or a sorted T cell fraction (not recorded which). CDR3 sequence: CASSSLAGGTTDTQYF. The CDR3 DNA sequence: TGTGCCAGCAGTTCCCTAGCGGGGGGCACAACAGATACGCAGTATTTT.